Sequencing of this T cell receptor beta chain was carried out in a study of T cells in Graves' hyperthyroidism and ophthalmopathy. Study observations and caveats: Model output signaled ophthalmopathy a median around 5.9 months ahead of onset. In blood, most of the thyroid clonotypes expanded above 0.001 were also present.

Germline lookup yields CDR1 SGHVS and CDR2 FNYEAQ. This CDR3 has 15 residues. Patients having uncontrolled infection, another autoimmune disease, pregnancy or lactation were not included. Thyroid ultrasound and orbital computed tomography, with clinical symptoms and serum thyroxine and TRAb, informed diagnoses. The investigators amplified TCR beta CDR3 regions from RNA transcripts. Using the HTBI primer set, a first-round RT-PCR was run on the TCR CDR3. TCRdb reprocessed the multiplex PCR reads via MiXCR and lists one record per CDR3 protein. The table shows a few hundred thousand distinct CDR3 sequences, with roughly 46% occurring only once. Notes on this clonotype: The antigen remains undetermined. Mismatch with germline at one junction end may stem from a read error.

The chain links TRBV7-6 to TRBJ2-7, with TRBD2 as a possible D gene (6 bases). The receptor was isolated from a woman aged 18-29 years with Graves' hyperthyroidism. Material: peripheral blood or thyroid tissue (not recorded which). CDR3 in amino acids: CASGTGGLNGYEQYF. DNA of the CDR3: TGCGCCAGCGGAACTGGGGGACTTAACGGCTACGAGCAGTACTTC.